Included here is one T cell receptor beta chain sequence, with context. It has no known antigen specificity. No base quality values were provided; no much bigger clone lies one nucleotide off. The data are from a study of blood T cell repertoires in COVID-19 (dated by TCRdb to the early 2020s). Turning to the overall study: Collaborator samples came from the United States, Italy and Spain and covered acute and convalescent phases of COVID-19. The prospective study material was composed of cDNA or gDNA derived from T cells, B-cell-depleted T cells, or PBMCs. Deeply sampled blood TCRbeta repertoires from subjects exposed to, actively infected with, or recovered from COVID-19 were included in the dataset. A freely available public database, intended as a resource for researchers studying the immune response to SARS-CoV-2, is where the repertoires were released. Samples were obtained from the ongoing ImmuneRACE study (first 160 participants) and from over 1,000 subjects provided by 6 global collaborators. The sample metadata nearly always contained a de-identified subject ID, COVID-19 status, age in years and sex. Where HLA class I and class II types were available, the types were taken from metadata supplied by the sample provider, not from assay-based typing.

The immunoSEQ Assay, a bias-controlled multiplex PCR, was used to amplify TCRbeta CDR3 regions from genomic DNA. The original pipeline was this. The number of nucleated cells in each sample was estimated from the amplification of reference gene primers within the assay. Sequence reads were collapsed and filtered to measure the absolute abundance of every unique TCRbeta CDR3 rearrangement. For each sample, productive Simpson clonality was calculated as the square root of Simpson's diversity index across productive rearrangements. Entries here come from immuneACCESS through TCRdb and include only in-frame sequences with V and J called. Some clones fail to appear in such tables; in the studies checked, an unresolved V gene covers under half of the shortfall, and the cause of the remainder is unknown. V, J and clone size were drawn from that table, and D and trimming were deduced from the DNA. Here the sample has over 250,000 clones; about 85% occur a single time. More than 10% of the sample belongs to the ten largest clones.

Results and caveats for the whole study, not just this receptor: The quantity of clinical and demographic metadata differed by source and by participant and was supplied without curation.

The collaborating institutions used their own protocols to collect whole blood in K2EDTA tubes. For TCRbeta analysis, collaborators shipped samples as frozen whole blood, isolated PBMCs, or DNA extracted from either of those sample types. Spanning cysteine to phenylalanine, the CDR3 consists of 13 amino acids. Solely the CDR3 DNA is kept, with 39 bases framed from the first base. The germline V gene (reference sequence) yields LNHDA for CDR1 and SQIVND for CDR2. The germline ends are 12 bases apart after V is trimmed by 6 bases and J by 4 bases. The material sequenced was peripheral blood. The receptor comes from a human donor in a cohort sampled during active COVID-19. The chain was built from TRBV19 and TRBJ1-2; the D gene assignment is ambiguous. CDR3 reads: CASSPDGIYGYTF. The nucleotide sequence reads TGTGCCAGTAGCCCGGACGGGATCTATGGCTACACCTTC.